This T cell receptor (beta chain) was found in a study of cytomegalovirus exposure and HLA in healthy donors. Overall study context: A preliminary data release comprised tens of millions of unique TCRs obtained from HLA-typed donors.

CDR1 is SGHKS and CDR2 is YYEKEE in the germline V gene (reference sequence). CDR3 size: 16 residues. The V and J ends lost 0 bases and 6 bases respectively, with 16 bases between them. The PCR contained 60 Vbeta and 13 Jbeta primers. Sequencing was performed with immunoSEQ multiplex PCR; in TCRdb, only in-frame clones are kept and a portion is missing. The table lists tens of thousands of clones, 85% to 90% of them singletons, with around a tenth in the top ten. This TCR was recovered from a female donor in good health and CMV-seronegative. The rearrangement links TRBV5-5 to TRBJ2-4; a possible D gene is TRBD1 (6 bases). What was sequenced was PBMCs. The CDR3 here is CASSLGPGDKANIQYF. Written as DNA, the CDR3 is TGTGCCAGCAGCTTGGGACCCGGGGACAAGGCAAACATTCAGTACTTC.